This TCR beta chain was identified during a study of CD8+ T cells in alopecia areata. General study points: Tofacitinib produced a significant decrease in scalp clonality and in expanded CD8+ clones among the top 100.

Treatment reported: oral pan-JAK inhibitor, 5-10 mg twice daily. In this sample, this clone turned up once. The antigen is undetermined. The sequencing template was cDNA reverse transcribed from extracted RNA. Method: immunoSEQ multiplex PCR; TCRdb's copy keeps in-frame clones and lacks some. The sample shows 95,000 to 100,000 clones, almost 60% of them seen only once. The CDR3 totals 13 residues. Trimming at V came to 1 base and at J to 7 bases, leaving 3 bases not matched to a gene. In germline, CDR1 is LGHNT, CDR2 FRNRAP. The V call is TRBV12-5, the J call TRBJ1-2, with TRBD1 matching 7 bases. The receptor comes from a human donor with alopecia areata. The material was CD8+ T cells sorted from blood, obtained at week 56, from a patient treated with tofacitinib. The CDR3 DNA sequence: TGTGCTAGTGGTTTGGGTACAGGGGTTGGCTACACCTTC. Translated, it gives CASGLGTGVGYTF.